This T cell receptor beta chain was profiled in a study of monozygotic twins with inflammatory bowel disease. UMIs were attached via template switching, each with a 6-nucleotide sample barcode. TCRdb reprocessed the 5' RACE reads and keeps a single row for each CDR3 protein, giving no DNA. The repertoire shows about 330,000 distinct CDR3 sequences; the top ten hold 2%. Details on this clonotype: Its antigen is currently unknown.

The CDR3 length is 18 residues. The germline gives CDR1 LGHNA, CDR2 YNFKEQ. Study-level points and caveats: Inverse Simpson values showed less TCRbeta diversity in IBD patients than in their healthy co-twins. Healthy twins showed more clonotype sharing with others than IBD patients, especially patients with disease activity. Among patients, repertoires may have gained variability from differing immunosuppressive treatments.

The J gene is TRBJ2-1, the V gene TRBV4-2; absent DNA, TCRdb's TRBD1 call cannot be checked. Material for sequencing was blood. The clonotype originates from a human donor with ulcerative colitis or Crohn's disease, or a healthy co-twin of an affected twin (not recorded which). This CDR3 reads CASSQVISGNPGYNEQFF.